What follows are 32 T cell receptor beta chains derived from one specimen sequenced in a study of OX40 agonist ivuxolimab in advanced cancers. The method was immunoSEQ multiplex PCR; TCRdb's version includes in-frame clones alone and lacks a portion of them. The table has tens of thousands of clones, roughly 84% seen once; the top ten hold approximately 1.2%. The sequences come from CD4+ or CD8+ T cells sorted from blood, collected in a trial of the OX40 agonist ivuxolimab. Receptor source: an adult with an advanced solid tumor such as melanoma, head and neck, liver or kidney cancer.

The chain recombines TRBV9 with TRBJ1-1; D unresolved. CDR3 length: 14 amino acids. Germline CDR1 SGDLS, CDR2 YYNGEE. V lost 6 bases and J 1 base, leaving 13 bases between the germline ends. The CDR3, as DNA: TGTGCCAGCAATTTAGAGGGATCGAACACTGAAGCTTTCTTT. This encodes CASNLEGSNTEAFF.

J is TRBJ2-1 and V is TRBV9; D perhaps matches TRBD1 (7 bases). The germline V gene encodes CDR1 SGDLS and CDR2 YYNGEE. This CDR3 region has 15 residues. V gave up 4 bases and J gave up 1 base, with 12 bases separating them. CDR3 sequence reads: CASSPGGLSYNEQFF. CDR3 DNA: TGTGCCAGCAGCCCAGGGGGGTTGTCCTACAATGAGCAGTTCTTC.

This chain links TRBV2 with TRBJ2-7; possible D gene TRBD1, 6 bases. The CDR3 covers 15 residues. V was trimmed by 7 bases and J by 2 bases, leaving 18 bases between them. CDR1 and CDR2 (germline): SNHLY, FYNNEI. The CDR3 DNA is TGTGCCAGCACCTTACACAGGGAAGACCCCTACGAGCAGTACGTC. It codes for CASTLHREDPYEQYV.

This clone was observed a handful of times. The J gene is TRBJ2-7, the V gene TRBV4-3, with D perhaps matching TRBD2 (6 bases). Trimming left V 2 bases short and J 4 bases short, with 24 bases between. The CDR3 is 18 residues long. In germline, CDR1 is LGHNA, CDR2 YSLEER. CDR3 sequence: CASSQSDLRLEGAYEQYF. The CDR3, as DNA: TGCGCCAGCAGCCAATCGGACCTTAGGTTGGAGGGCGCGTACGAGCAGTACTTC.

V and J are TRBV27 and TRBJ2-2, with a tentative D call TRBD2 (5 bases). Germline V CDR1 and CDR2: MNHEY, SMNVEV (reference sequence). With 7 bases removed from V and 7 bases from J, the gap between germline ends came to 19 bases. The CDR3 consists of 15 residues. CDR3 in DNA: TGTGCCAGCACCACGGGGTCAGTGAGTGGCGGGGAGCTGTTTTTT. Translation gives CASTTGSVSGGELFF.

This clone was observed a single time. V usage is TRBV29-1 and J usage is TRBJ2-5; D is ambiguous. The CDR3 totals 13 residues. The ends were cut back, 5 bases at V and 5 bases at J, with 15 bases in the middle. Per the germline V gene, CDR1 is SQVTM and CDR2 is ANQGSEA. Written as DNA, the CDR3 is TGCAGCGTTTCAACCCAGGTATCCGAGACCCAGTACTTC. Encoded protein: CSVSTQVSETQYF.

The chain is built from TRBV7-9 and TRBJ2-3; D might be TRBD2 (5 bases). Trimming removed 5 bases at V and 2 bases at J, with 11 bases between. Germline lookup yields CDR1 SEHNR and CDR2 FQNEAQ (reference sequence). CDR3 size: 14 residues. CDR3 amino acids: CASSRGWDTDTQYF. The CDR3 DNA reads TGTGCCAGCAGCCGGGGATGGGACACAGATACGCAGTATTTT.

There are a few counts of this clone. CDR3 DNA sequence: TGTGCCAGCCAGACCGGGACAGTCGATAATTCACCCCTCCACTTT. It codes for CASQTGTVDNSPLHF. The chain links TRBV19 to TRBJ1-6, with TRBD1 matching over 7 bases. V shed 9 bases, J shed 5 bases, and the junction held 10 bases outside the gene matches. Per the germline V gene, CDR1 is LNHDA and CDR2 is SQIVND (reference sequence). CDR3 length: 15 residues.

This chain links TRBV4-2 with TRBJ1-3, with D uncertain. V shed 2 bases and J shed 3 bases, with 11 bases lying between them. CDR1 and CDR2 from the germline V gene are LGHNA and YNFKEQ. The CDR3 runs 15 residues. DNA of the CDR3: TGTGCCAGCAGCCAATTCCAGATTGATGGAAACACCATATATTTT. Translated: CASSQFQIDGNTIYF.

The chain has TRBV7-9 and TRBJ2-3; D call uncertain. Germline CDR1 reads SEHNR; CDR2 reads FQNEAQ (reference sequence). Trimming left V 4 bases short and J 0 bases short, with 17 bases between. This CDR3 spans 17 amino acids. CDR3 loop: CASSYQRLPTSTDTQYF. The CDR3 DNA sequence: TGTGCCAGCAGCTACCAACGACTGCCAACTAGCACAGATACGCAGTATTTT.

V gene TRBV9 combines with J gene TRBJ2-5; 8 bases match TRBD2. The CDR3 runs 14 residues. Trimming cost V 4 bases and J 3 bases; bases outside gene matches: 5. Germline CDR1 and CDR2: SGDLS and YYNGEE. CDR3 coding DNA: TGTGCCAGCAGCCCGGGACTAGTAGAAGAGACCCAGTACTTC. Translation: CASSPGLVEETQYF.

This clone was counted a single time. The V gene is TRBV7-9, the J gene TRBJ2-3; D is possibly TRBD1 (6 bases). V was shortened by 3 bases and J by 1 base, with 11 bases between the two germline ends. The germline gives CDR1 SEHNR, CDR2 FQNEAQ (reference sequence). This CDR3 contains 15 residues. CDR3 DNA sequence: TGTGCCAGCAGCTTCCCCAGGGGAGGCACAGATACGCAGTATTTT. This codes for CASSFPRGGTDTQYF.

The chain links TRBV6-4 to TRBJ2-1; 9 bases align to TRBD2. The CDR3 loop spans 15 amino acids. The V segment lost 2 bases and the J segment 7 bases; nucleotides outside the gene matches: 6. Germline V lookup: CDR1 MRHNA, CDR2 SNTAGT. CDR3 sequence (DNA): TGTGCCAGCAGTGACGGGCTAGCGGGGCGGAATGAGCAGTTCTTC. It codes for CASSDGLAGRNEQFF.

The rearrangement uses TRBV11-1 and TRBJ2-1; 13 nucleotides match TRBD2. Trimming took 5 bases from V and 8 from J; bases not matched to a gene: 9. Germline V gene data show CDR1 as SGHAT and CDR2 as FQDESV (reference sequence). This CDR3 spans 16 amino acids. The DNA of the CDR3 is TGTGCCAGCAGCGTAGTACTAGCGGGGGGGCCTGATGAGCAGTTCTTC. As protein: CASSVVLAGGPDEQFF.

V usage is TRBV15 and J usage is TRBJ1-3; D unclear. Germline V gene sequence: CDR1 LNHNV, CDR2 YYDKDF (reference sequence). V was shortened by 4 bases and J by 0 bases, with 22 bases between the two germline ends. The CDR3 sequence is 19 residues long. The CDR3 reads CATSKGWASRYDSGNTIYF. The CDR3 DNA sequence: TGTGCCACCAGCAAGGGATGGGCGTCACGGTACGACTCTGGAAACACCATATATTTT.

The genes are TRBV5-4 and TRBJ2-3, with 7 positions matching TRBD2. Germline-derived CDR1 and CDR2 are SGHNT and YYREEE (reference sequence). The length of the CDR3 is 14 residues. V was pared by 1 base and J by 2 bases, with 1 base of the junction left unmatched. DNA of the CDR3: TGTGCCAGCAGCTTGAGCGGGGACACAGATACGCAGTATTTT. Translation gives CASSLSGDTDTQYF.

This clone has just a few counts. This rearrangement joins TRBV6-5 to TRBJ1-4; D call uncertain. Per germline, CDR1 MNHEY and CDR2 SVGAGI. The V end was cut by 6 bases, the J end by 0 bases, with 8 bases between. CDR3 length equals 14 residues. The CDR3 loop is CASSPTSTNEKLFF. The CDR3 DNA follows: TGTGCCAGCAGCCCCACATCAACTAATGAAAAACTGTTTTTT.

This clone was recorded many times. The CDR3 nucleotides read TGTGCCAGTACTGAGGGGAATTTAAAATCACCCCTCCACTTT. This encodes CASTEGNLKSPLHF. The chain couples TRBV5-4 to TRBJ1-6, with D possibly matching TRBD1 (5 bases). The CDR3 loop spans 14 amino acids. The V gene lost 8 bases and the J gene lost 10 bases, with 19 bases spanning the gap. CDR1 is SGHNT and CDR2 is YYREEE in the germline V gene (reference sequence).

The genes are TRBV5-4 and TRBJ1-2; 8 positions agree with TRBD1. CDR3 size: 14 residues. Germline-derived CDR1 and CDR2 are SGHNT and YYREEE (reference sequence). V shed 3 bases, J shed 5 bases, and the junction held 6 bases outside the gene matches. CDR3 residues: CASSSQGARYGYTF. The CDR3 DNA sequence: TGTGCCAGCAGCTCCCAGGGGGCGCGATATGGCTACACCTTC.

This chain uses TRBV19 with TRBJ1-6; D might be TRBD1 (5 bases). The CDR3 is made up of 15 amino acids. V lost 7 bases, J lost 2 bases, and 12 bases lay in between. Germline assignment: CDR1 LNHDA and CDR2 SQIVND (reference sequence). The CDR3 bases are TGTGCCAGTAATCGGGGGATGACCTATAATTCACCCCTCCACTTT. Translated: CASNRGMTYNSPLHF.

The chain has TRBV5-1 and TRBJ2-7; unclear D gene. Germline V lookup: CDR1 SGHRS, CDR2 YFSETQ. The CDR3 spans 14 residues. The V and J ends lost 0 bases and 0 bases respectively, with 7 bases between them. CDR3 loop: CASSLEPTSYEQYV. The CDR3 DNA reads TGCGCCAGCAGCTTGGAGCCAACCTCCTACGAGCAGTACGTC.

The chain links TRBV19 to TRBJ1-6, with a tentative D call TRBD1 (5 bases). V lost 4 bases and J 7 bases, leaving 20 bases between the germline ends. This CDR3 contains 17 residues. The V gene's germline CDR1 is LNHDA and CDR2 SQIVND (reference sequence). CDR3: CASSTPPAQGENSPLHF. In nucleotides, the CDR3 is TGTGCCAGTAGTACGCCCCCGGCGCAGGGTGAAAATTCACCCCTCCACTTT.

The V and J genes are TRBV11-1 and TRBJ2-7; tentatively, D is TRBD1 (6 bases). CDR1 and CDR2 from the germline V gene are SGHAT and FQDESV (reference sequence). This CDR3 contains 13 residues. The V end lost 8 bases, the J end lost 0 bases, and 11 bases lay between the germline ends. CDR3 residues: CASGTGHSYEQYF. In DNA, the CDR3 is TGTGCCAGCGGCACGGGACACTCCTACGAGCAGTACTTC.

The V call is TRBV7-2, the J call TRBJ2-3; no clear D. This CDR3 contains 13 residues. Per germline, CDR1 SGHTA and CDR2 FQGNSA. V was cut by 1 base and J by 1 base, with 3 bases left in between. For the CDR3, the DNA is TGTGCCAGCAGCTTAGTGCGCACAGATACGCAGTATTTT. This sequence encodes CASSLVRTDTQYF.

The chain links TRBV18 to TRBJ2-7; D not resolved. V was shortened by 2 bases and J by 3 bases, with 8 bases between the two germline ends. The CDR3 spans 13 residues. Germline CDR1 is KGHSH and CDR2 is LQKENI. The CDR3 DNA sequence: TGTGCCAGCTCACCAGATCAGATCTACGAGCAGTACGTC. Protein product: CASSPDQIYEQYV.

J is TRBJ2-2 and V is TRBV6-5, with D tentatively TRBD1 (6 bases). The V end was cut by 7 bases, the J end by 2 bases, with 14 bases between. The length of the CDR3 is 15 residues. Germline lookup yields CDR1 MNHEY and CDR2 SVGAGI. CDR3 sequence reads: CASNRAQGNTGELFF. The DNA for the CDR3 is TGTGCCAGCAACAGGGCACAGGGAAACACCGGGGAGCTGTTTTTT.

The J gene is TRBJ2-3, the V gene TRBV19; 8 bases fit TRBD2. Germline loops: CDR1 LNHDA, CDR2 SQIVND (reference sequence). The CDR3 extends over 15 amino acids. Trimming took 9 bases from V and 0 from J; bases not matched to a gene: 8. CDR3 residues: CASSAGGASTDTQYF. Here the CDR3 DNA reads TGTGCCAGCTCGGCCGGGGGGGCAAGCACAGATACGCAGTATTTT. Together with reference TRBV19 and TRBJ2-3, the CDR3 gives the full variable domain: DGGITQSPKYLFRKEGQNVTLSCEQNLNHDAMYWYRQDPGQGLRLIYYSQIVNDFQKGDIAEGYSVSREKKESFPLTVTSAQKNPTAFYLCASSAGGASTDTQYFGPGTRLTVL.

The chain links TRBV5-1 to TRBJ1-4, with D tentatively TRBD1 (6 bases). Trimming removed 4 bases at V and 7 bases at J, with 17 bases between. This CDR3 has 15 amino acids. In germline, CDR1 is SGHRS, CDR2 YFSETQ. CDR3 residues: CASSAATGTGEKLFF. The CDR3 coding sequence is TGCGCCAGCAGCGCCGCCACAGGGACTGGTGAAAAACTGTTTTTT.

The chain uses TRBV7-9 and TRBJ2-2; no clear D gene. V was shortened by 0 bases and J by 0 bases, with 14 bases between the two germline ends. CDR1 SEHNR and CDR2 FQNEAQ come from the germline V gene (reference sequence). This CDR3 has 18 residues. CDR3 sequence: CASSLAPPGWTNTGELFF. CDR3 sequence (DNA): TGTGCCAGCAGCTTAGCACCCCCGGGTTGGACGAACACCGGGGAGCTGTTTTTT. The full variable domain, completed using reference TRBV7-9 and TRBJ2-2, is DTGVSQNPRHKITKRGQNVTFRCDPISEHNRLYWYRQTLGQGPEFLTYFQNEAQLEKSRLLSDRFSAERPKGSFSTLEIQRTEQGDSAMYLCASSLAPPGWTNTGELFFGEGSRLTVL.

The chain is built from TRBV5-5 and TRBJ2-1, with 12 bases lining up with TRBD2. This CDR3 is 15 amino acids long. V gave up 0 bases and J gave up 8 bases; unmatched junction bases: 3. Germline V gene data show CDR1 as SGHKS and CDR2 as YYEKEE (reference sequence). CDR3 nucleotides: TGTGCCAGCAGCTTGGGACTAGCGGGGGTCGATGAGCAGTTCTTC. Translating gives CASSLGLAGVDEQFF.

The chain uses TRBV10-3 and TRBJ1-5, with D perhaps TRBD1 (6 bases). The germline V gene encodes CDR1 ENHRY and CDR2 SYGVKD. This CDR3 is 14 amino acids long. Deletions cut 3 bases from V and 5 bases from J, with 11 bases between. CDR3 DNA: TGTGCCATCAGTGACAGACAGGACGATCAGCCCCAGCATTTT. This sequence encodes CAISDRQDDQPQHF.

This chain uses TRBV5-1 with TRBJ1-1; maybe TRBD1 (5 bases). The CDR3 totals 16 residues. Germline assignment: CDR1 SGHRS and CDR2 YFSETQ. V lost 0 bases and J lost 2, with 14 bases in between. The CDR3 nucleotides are TGCGCCAGCAGCTTGGCCTCGGGGCAGGCTAACACTGAAGCTTTCTTT. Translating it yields CASSLASGQANTEAFF.